This TCR beta chain was identified in a study of T cells after yellow fever vaccination. The CDR3 is 16 amino acids. The germline V gene encodes CDR1 DFQATT and CDR2 SNEGSKA (reference sequence). The junction had 5 bases not matched to a gene; V was cut back by 0 bases and J by 4 bases. Many counts were recorded for this clonotype. Overall study results and limits: Booster samples showed a return of most primary-vaccination clones (about 97% CD4, 88% CD8). Almost all vaccine-responding clonotypes escaped detection in sorted memory subsets on day 0.

A single record per CDR3 protein comes from TCRdb applying MiXCR to the 5' RACE reads. The table lists about 32,000 distinct CDR3 sequences, approximately 6.6% of them singletons. The sequencing used PBMCs, either bulk or a sorted T-cell subset (CD4+, CD8+, memory, or dextramer-sorted; not recorded which), collected on the day of the first yellow fever vaccination. The chain recombines TRBV20-1 with TRBJ2-5; 13 nucleotides agree with TRBD2. This sequence was found in a man younger than 35 who received the YFV17D yellow fever vaccine. The CDR3 region has the DNA TGCAGTGCTAGAGATTGGACTAGCGGGGGAGGAGAGACCCAGTACTTC. Protein sequence: CSARDWTSGGGETQYF.